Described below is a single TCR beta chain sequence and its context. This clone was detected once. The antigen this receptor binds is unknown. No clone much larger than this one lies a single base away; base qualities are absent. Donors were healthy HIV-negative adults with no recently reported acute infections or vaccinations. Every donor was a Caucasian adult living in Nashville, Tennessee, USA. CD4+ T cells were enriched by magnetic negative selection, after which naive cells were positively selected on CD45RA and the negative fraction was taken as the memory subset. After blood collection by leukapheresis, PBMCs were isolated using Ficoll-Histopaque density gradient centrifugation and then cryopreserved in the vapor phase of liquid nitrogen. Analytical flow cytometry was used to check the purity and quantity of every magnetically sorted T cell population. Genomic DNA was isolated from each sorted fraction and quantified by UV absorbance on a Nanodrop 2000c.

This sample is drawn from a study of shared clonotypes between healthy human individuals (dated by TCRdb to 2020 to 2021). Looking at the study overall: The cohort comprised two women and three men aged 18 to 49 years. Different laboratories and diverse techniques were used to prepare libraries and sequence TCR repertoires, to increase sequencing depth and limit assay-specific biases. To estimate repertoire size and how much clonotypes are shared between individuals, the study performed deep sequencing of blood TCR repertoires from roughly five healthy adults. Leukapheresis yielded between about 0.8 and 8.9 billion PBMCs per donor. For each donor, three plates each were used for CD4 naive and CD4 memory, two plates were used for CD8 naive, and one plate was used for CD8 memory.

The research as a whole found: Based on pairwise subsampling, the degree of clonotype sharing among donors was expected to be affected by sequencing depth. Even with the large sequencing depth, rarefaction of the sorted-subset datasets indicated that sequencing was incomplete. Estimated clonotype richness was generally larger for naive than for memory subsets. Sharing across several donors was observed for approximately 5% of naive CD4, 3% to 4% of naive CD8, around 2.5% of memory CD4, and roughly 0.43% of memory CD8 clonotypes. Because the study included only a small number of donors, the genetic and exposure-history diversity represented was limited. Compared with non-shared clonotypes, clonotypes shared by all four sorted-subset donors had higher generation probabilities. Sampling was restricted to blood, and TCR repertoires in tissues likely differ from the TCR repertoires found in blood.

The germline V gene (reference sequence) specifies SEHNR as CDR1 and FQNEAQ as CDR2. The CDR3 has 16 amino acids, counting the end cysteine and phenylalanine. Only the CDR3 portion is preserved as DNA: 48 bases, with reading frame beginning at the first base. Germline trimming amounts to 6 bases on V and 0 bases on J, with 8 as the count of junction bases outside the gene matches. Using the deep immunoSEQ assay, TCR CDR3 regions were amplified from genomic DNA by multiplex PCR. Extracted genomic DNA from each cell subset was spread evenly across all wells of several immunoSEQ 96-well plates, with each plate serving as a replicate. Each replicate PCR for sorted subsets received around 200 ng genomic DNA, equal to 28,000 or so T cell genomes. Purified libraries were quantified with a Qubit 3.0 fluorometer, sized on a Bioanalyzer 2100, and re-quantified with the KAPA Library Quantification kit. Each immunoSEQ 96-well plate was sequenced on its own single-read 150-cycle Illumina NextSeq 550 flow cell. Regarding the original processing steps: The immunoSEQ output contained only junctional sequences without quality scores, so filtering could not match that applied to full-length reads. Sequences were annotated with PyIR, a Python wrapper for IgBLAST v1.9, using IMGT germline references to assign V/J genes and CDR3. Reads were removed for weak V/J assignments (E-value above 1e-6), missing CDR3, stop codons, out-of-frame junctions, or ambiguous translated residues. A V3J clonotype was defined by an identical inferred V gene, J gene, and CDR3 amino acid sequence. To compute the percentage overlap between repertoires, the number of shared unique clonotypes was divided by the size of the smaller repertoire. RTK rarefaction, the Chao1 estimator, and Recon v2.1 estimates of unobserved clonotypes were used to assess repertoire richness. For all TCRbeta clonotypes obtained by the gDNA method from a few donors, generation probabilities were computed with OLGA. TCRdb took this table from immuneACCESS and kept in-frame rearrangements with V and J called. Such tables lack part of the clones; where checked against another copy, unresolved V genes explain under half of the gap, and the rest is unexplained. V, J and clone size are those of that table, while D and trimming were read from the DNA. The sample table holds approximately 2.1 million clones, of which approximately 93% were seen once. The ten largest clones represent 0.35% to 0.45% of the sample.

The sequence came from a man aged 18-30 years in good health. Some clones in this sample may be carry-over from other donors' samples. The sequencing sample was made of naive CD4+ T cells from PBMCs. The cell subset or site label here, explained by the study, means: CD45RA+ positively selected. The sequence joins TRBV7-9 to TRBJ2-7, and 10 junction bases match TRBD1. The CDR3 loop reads CASSFTGTGASYEQYF. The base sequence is TGTGCCAGCAGTTTTACCGGGACAGGGGCCTCCTACGAGCAGTACTTC.